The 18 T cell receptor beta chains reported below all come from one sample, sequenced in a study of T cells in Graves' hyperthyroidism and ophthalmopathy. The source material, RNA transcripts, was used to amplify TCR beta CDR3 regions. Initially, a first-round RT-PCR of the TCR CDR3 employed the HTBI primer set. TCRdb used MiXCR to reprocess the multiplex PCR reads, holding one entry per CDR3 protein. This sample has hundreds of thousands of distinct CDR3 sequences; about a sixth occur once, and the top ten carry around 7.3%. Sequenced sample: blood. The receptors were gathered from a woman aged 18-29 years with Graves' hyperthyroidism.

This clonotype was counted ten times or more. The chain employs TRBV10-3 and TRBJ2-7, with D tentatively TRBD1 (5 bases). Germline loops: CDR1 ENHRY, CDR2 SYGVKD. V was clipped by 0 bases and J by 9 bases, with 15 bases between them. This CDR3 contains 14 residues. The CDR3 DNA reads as TGTGCCATCAGTGAGTCGACTCCAGGGTATGTGCAGTACTTC. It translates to CAISESTPGYVQYF.

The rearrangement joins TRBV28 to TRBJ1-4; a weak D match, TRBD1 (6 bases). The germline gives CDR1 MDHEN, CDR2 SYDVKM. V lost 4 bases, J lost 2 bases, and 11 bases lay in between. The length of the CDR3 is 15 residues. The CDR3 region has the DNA TGTGCCAGCAGTTCCTGGGGGGCTACTAATGAAAAACTGTTTTTT. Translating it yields CASSSWGATNEKLFF. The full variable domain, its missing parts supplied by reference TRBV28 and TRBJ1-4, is DVKVTQSSRYLVKRTGEKVFLECVQDMDHENMFWYRQDPGLGLRLIYFSYDVKMKEKGDIPEGYSVSREKKERFSLILESASTNQTSMYLCASSSWGATNEKLFFGSGTQLSVL.

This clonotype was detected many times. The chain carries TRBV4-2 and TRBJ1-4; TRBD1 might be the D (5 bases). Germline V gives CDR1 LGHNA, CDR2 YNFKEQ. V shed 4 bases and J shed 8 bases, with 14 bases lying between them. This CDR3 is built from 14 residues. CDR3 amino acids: CASSPTVRTEKLFF. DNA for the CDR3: TGTGCCAGCAGCCCGACAGTTAGGACCGAAAAACTGTTTTTT.

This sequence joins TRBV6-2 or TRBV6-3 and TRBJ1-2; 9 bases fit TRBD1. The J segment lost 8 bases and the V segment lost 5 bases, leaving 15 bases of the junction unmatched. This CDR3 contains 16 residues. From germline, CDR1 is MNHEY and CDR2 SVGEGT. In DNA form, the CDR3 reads TGTGCCAGCAGTGTGGGATCGGGGACAGGGCCAAAAGGCTACACCTTC. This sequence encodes CASSVGSGTGPKGYTF.

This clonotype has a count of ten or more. In DNA form, the CDR3 reads TGTGCCAGCAGCTTACCGGAGGGGAGTTATGGCTACACCTTC. Translation: CASSLPEGSYGYTF. V is TRBV5-6 and J is TRBJ1-2; D may be TRBD1 (5 bases). Germline V gene sequence: CDR1 SGHDT, CDR2 YYEEEE. The CDR3 has 14 residues. Trimming left V 2 bases short and J 5 bases short, with 13 bases between.

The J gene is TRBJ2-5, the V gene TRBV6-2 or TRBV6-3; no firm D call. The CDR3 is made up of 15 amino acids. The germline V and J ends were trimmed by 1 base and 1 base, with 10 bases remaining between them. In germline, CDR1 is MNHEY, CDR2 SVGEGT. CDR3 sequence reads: CASSYWLPIQETQYF. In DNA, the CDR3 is TGTGCCAGCAGTTACTGGTTACCCATCCAAGAGACCCAGTACTTC.

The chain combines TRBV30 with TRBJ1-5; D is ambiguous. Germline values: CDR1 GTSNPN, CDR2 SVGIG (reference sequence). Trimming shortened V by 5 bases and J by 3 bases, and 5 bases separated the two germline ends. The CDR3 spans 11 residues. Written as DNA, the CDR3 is TGTGCCTGGCGTCTCAATCAGCCCCAGCATTTT. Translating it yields CAWRLNQPQHF.

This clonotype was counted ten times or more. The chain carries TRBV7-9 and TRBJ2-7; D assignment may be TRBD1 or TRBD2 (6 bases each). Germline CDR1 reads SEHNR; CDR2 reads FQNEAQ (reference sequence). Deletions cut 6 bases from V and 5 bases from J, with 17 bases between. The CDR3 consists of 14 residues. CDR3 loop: CASRAPGGRNEQYF. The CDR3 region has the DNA TGTGCCAGCAGGGCCCCCGGGGGCAGGAACGAGCAGTACTTC. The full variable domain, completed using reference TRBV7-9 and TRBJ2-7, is DTGVSQNPRHKITKRGQNVTFRCDPISEHNRLYWYRQTLGQGPEFLTYFQNEAQLEKSRLLSDRFSAERPKGSFSTLEIQRTEQGDSAMYLCASRAPGGRNEQYFGPGTRLTVT.

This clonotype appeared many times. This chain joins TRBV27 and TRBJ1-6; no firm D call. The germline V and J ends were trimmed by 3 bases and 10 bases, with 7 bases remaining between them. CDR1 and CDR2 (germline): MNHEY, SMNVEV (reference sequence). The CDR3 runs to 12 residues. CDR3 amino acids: CASSFVRSPLHF. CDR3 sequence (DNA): TGTGCCAGCAGTTTCGTCCGGTCACCCCTCCACTTT.

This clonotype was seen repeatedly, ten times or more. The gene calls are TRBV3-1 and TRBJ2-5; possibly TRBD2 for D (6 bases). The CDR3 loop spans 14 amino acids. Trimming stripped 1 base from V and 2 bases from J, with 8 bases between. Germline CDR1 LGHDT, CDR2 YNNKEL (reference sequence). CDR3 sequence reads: CASSQVGTQETQYF. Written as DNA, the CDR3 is TGTGCCAGCAGCCAAGTTGGGACTCAAGAGACCCAGTACTTC.

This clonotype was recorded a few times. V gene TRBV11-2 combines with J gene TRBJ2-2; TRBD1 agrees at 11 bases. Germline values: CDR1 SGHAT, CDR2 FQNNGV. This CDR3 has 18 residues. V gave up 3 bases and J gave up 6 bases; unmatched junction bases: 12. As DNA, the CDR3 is TGTGCCAGCAGCTTGTTAAGTGGACAGGGGGCGCTTTCCGGGGAGCTGTTTTTT. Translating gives CASSLLSGQGALSGELFF.

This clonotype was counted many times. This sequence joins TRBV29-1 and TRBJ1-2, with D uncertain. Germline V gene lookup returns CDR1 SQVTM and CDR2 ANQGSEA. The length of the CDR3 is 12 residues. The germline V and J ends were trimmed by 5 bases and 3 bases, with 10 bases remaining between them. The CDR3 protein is CSVLDGDYGYTF. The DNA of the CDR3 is TGCAGCGTTTTAGACGGTGACTATGGCTACACCTTC.

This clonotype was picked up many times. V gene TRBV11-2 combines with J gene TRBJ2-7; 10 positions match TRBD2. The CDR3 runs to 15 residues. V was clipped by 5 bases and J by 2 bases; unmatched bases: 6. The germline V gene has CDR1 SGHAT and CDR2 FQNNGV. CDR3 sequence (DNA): TGTGCCAGCAGCCCCGGACTAGCGGCTACCTACGAGCAGTACTTC. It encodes CASSPGLAATYEQYF.

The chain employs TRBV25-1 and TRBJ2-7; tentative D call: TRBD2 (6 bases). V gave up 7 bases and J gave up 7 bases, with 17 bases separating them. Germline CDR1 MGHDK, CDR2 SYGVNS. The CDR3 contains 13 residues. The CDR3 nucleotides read TGTGCCAGCACCGGGGTGGCGGGGCGGGAGCAGTACTTC. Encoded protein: CASTGVAGREQYF.

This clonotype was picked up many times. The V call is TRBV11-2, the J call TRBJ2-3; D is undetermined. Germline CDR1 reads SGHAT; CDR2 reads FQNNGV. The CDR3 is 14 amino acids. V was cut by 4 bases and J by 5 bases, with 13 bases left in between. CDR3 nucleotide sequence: TGTGCCAGCAGCTCCTCTTGGGGTGTAGATACGCAGTATTTT. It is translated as CASSSSWGVDTQYF.

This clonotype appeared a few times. CDR3 bases: TGCAGCGTTGAAGATCTGGGACAGGCGAACACCGGGGAGCTGTTTTTT. It specifies CSVEDLGQANTGELFF. This chain joins TRBV29-1 and TRBJ2-2; 8 positions match TRBD1. With V trimmed by 0 bases and J by 0 bases, 3 bases remained unmatched. The CDR3 has 16 amino acids. Germline V gene sequence: CDR1 SQVTM, CDR2 ANQGSEA.

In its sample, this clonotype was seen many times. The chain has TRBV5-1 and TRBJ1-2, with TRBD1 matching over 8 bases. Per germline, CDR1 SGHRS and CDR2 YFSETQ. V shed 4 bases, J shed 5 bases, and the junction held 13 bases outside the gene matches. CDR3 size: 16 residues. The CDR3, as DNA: TGCGCCAGCAGCAACCCACTGCAGGGGGCTCGGTATGGCTACACCTTC. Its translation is CASSNPLQGARYGYTF.

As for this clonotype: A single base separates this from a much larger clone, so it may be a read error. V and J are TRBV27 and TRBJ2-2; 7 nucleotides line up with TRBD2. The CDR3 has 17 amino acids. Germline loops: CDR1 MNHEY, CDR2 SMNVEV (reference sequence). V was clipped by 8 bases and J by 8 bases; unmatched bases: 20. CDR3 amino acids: CASGLGVYSAGAGELFF. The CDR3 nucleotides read TGTGCCAGCGGTCTCGGGGTCTATTCCGCGGGAGCTGGGGAGCTGTTTTTT.